The 4 T cell receptor beta chains in this list originate from one sample, sequenced in a study of CD8+CD57+ T cells in acquired aplastic anemia. Study-wide results and caveats: CD8+CD57+ cells (from patients) displayed lower diversity than the total CD4+ and CD8+ pools did.

Patients chosen for sequencing had CD8+CD57+ cells that had expanded, as shown by flow cytometry. TCR beta VDJ and CDR3 profiles were obtained from a genomic DNA template. TCRdb analysed the reads with MiXCR anew, one entry per CDR3 protein. In the table there are about 16,000 distinct CDR3 sequences, 37% of which are singletons. For these receptors, no antigen is known. Sequencing was carried out using CD8+CD57+ T cells sorted from PBMCs. The subset is: bead-enriched CD8+CD57+ effector memory T cells from SAA patients. The receptors shown here come from a human donor with aplastic anemia.

Ten or more counts support this clonotype. The chain is built from TRBV6-6 and TRBJ2-1; no clear D gene. CDR3 length equals 12 residues. CDR1 is MNHNY and CDR2 is SVGAGI in the germline V gene (reference sequence). Trimming pared 0 bases from V and 6 bases from J, leaving 3 bases between. CDR3 sequence reads: CASSYSSNEQFF. CDR3 sequence (DNA): TGTGCCAGCAGTTACTCGAGCAATGAGCAGTTCTTC.

For this clonotype: A much bigger clone sits one base away, suggesting this may be a read error. The gene calls are TRBV5-4 and TRBJ1-4; D perhaps matches TRBD1 (5 bases). CDR1 and CDR2 (germline): SGHNT, YYREEE (reference sequence). The CDR3 loop spans 16 amino acids. Here the CDR3 DNA reads TGTGCCAGCAGCGGGGAAGGGGCAACAACTAATAAAAAACTGTTTTTT. Its protein product is CASSGEGATTNKKLFF. The variable domain in full, completed from reference TRBV5-4 and TRBJ1-4, reads ETGVTQSPTHLIKTRGQQVTLRCSSQSGHNTVSWYQQALGQGPQFIFQYYREEENGRGNFPPRFSGLQFPNYSSELNVNALELDDSALYLCASSGEGATTNKKLFFGSGTQLSVL.

This chain links TRBV7-2 with TRBJ2-5; either TRBD1 or TRBD2 may fit D (7 bases each). The J call could be wrong; TRBJ2-1 is a better fit for the DNA end. This CDR3 is built from 14 residues. Germline V gene sequence: CDR1 SGHTA, CDR2 FQGNSA. The CDR3 DNA sequence: TGTGCCAGCAGCTCAGGGGGGGCGGTGAATGAGCAGTTCTTC. It translates to CASSSGGAVNEQFF.

The chain is built from TRBV7-3 and TRBJ2-5, with D maybe TRBD2 (6 bases). Trimming took 5 bases from V and 5 from J, leaving 18 bases between them. CDR3 size: 15 residues. Looked up from germline, CDR1 is SGHTA and CDR2 is FQGTGA. CDR3 nucleotide sequence: TGTGCCAGCAGCGCGCGCGGGGCCGGTGGGGAGACCCAGTACTTC. As protein: CASSARGAGGETQYF.